These T cell receptor beta chains were read from a single sample in a study of blood T cell repertoires in COVID-19. Only in-frame clones appear in the TCRdb table, and some are missing; sequencing was by immunoSEQ multiplex PCR. The repertoire has around 38,000 clones, about 89% of them found once; the top ten carry 6.2%. The specimen sequenced was peripheral blood. The source is a human donor in a cohort sampled during active COVID-19. The CDR3 runs from the conserved cysteine through the conserved F or W. D genes are given only for firm matches. Rows give clone size only sometimes, using once, few, many, or a class for an expanded clone.

d_gene,len,j_gene,v_gene,abundance,CDR3nt,CDR3aa
.,15,TRBJ2-6,TRBV6-2/TRBV6-3,few,TGTGCCAGCAGTCGGACAGCCTCTGGGGCCAACGTCCTGACTTTC,CASSRTASGANVLTF
.,13,TRBJ2-5,TRBV3-1/TRBV3-2,once,TGTGCCAGCAGACAAACGGGGTTGGAGACCCAGTACTTC,CASRQTGLETQYF
TRBD2,16,TRBJ2-2,TRBV7-2,.,TGTGCCAGCAGCAGAGAGCGGGGGGCGGCGGTCGGGGAGCTGTTTTTT,CASSRERGAAVGELFF
.,13,TRBJ2-1,TRBV30,.,TGTGCCTGGGCTAGCGCGACCTACAATGAGCAGTTCTTC,CAWASATYNEQFF
.,14,TRBJ1-1,TRBV6-6,.,TGTGCCAGCAGCCTGCCCTCCGGGAACACTGAAGCTTTCTTT,CASSLPSGNTEAFF
TRBD1,15,TRBJ1-1,TRBV11-2,once,TGTGCCAGCAGCTTAGCATCAGGGGGCTTCACTGAAGCTTTCTTT,CASSLASGGFTEAFF
.,15,TRBJ1-1,TRBV28,.,TGTGCCAGCAGTGCGAATGAGGGTCGTGGGACTGAAGCTTTCTTT,CASSANEGRGTEAFF
.,11,TRBJ1-2,TRBV7-2,.,TGTGCCAGCAGCTTTAGCTACGGCTACACCTTC,CASSFSYGYTF
.,13,TRBJ2-6,TRBV11-3,.,TGTGCCAGCAGCTTAGAAGGAGGGCGGGTCCTGACTTTC,CASSLEGGRVLTF
.,14,TRBJ1-1,TRBV5-1,.,TGCGCCAGCAGCTCCCTGACACTTAACACTGAAGCTTTCTTT,CASSSLTLNTEAFF
.,14,TRBJ2-1,TRBV19,.,TGTGCCAGTAGTACGGGGTCTCTTGCCAATGAGCAGTTCTTC,CASSTGSLANEQFF
TRBD1,15,TRBJ1-2,TRBV7-6,.,TGTGCCAGCAGCTTAGGGGCGACAGGGAACTATGGCTACACCTTC,CASSLGATGNYGYTF
.,15,TRBJ1-2,TRBV4-3,.,TGCGCCAGCAGCCAAGACCTTCTATCGGGCTATGGCTACACCTTC,CASSQDLLSGYGYTF
.,14,TRBJ2-3,TRBV18,.,TGTGCCAGCTCACCAACTCGAACGTCACGGACGCAGTATTTT,CASSPTRTSRTQYF
.,12,TRBJ2-7,TRBV5-4,.,TGTGCCAGCAGCGGCCTGCGGGGCGAGCAGTACTTC,CASSGLRGEQYF
TRBD1,18,TRBJ1-2,TRBV5-4,large,TGTGCCAGCAGCTTGGATCTGGGGACAGACCCCCGTGGCTATGGCTACACCTTC,CASSLDLGTDPRGYGYTF
TRBD1,12,TRBJ1-2,TRBV19,few,TGTGCCAGTAGGCAGACAGGGAGAGGCTACACCTTC,CASRQTGRGYTF
.,15,TRBJ1-1,TRBV10-2,.,TGCGCCAGCAGTGAGTCATGGGGGCCGGACACTGAAGCTTTCTTT,CASSESWGPDTEAFF
.,16,TRBJ2-5,TRBV5-1,.,TGCGCCAGCACCCAATCCAGCCGGGGGGCGGGAGAGACCCAGTACTTC,CASTQSSRGAGETQYF
TRBD1,16,TRBJ2-2,TRBV5-4,.,TGTGCCAGCAGCCCTTGGGGACAGGGGAATAGCGGGGAGCTGTTTTTT,CASSPWGQGNSGELFF
.,14,TRBJ2-2,TRBV2,.,TGTGCCAGCAGATTCGACATGAACACCGGGGAGCTGTTTTTT,CASRFDMNTGELFF
TRBD2,14,TRBJ2-7,TRBV3-1/TRBV3-2,.,TGTGCCAGCAGCCCCGCCGGGAGGGCCACCGAGCAGTACTTC,CASSPAGRATEQYF
TRBD2,13,TRBJ2-3,TRBV5-1,once,TGCGCCAGCAGCCGCGGGAGCGCAGATACGCAGTATTTT,CASSRGSADTQYF